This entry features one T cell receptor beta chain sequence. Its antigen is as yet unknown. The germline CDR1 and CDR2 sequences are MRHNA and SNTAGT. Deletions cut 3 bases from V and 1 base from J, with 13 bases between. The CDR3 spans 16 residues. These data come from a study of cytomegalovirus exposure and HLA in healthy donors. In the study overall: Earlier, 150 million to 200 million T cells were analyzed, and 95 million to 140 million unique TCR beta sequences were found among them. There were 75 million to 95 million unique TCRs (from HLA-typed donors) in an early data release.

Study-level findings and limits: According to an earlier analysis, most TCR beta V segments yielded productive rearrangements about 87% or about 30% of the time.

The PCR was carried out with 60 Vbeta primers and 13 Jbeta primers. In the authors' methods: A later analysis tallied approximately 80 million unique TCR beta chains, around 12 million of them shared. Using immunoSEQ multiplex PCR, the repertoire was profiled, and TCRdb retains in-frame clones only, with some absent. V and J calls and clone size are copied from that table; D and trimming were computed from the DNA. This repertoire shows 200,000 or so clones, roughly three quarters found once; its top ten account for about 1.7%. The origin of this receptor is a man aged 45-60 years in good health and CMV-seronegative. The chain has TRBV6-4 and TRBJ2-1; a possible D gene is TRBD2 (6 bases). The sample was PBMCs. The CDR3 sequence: CASSDSASASYNEQFF. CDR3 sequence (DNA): TGTGCCAGCAGTGATTCGGCTAGCGCATCCTACAATGAGCAGTTCTTC.